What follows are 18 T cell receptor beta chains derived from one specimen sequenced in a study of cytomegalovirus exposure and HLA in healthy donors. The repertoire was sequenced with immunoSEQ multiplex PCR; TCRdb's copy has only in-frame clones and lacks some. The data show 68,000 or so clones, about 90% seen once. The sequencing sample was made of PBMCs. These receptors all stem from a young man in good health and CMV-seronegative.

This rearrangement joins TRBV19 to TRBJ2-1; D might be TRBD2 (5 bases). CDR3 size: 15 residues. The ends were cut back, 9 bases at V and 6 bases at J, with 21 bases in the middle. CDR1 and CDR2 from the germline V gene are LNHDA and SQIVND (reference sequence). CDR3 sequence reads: CASAPLGFLSNEQFF. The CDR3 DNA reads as TGTGCCAGCGCTCCACTAGGCTTTCTCAGCAATGAGCAGTTCTTC.

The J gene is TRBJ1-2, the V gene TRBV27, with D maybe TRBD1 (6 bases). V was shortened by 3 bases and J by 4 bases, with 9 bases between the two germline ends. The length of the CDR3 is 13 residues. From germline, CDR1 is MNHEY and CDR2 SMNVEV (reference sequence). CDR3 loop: CASSFSRGYGYTF. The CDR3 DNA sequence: TGTGCCAGCAGTTTCTCCAGGGGCTATGGCTACACCTTC.

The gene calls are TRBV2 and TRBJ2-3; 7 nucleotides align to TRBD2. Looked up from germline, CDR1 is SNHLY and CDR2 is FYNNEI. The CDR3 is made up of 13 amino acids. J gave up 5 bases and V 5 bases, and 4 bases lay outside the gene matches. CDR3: CASSSGDGDTQYF. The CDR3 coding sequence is TGTGCCAGCAGTAGCGGGGATGGAGATACGCAGTATTTT.

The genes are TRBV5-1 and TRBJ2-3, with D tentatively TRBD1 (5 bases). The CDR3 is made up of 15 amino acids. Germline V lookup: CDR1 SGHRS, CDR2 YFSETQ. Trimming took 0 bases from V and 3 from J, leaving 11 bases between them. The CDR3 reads CASSLGQGGTDTQYF. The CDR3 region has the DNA TGCGCCAGCAGCTTGGGGCAGGGTGGAACAGATACGCAGTATTTT.

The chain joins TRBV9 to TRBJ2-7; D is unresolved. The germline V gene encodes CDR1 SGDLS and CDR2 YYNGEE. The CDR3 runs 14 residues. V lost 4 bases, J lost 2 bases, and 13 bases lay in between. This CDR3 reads CASSRRENTYEQYF. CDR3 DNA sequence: TGTGCCAGCAGCCGCCGAGAGAATACCTACGAGCAGTACTTC.

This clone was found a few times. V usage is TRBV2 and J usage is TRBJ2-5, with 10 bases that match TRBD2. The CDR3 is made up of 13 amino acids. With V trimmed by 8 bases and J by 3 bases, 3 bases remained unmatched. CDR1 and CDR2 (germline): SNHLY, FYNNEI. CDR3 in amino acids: CASLAGGEETQYF. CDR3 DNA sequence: TGTGCCAGCTTAGCGGGAGGAGAAGAGACCCAGTACTTC.

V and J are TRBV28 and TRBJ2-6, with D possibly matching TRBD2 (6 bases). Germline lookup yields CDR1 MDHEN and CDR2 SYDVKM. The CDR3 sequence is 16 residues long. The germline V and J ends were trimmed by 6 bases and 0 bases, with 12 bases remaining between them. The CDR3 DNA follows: TGTGCCAGCAGCCGGGACTTAAACTCTGGGGCCAACGTCCTGACTTTC. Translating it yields CASSRDLNSGANVLTF.

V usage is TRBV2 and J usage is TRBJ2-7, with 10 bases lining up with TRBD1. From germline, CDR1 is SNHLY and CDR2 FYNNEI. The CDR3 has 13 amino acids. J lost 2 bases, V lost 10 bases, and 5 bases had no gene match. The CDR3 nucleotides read TGTGCCAACTACGGGACAGGGGCCTACGAGCAGTACTTC. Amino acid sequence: CANYGTGAYEQYF.

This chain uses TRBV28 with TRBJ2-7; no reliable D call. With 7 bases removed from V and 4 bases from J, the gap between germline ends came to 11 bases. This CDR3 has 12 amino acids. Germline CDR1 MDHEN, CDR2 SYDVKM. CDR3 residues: CASTQTAYEQYF. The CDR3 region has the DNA TGTGCCAGCACCCAGACTGCTTACGAGCAGTACTTC.

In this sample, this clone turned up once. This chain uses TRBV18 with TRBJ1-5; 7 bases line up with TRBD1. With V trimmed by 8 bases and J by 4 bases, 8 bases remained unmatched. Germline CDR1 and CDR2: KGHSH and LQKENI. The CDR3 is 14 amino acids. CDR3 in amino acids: CASRPGQQNQPQHF. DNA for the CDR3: TGTGCCAGCCGACCGGGACAGCAAAATCAGCCCCAGCATTTT.

The CDR3 nucleotides are TGTGCCACCAGCAGAGGATCGCTAGCGGGAGGGCCAGGGGAGACCCAGTACTTC. This codes for CATSRGSLAGGPGETQYF. This sequence joins TRBV15 and TRBJ2-5; 12 bases are a match to TRBD2. CDR1 LNHNV and CDR2 YYDKDF come from the germline V gene (reference sequence). V shed 1 base and J 5 bases; nucleotides not matched to a gene: 11. The CDR3 runs to 18 residues.

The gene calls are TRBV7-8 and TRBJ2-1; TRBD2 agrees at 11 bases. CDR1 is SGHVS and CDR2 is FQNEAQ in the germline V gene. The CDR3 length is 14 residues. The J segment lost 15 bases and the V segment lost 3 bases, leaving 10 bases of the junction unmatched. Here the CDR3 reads CASSFSPTSGRLFF. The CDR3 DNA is TGTGCCAGCAGCTTCTCCCCAACTAGCGGGAGATTGTTCTTC.

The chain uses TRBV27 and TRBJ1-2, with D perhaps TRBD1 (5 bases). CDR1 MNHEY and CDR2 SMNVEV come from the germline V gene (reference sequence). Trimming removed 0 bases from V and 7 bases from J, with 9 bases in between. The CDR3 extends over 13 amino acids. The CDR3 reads CASSLSWGGGYTF. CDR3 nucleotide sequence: TGTGCCAGCAGTTTATCTTGGGGGGGTGGCTACACCTTC.

The CDR3 sequence: CASTLGTGLAYEQYF. CDR3 coding DNA: TGTGCCAGCACGCTCGGGACAGGGCTCGCCTACGAGCAGTACTTC. The J gene is TRBJ2-7, the V gene TRBV28; 9 nucleotides match TRBD1. The V gene's germline CDR1 is MDHEN and CDR2 SYDVKM. CDR3 length equals 15 residues. Trimming took 7 bases from V and 2 from J; bases not matched to a gene: 9.

The CDR3 DNA is TGTGCCAGCAGCTTAAGCGGGAGGGTAGGCGCCGGGGAGCTGTTTTTT. It yields the protein CASSLSGRVGAGELFF. The rearrangement links TRBV7-9 to TRBJ2-2, with 10 bases fitting TRBD2. The CDR3 is 16 residues long. The V gene end was trimmed by 2 bases and the J gene end by 6 bases; junction bases not matched to a gene: 6. CDR1 SEHNR and CDR2 FQNEAQ come from the germline V gene (reference sequence).

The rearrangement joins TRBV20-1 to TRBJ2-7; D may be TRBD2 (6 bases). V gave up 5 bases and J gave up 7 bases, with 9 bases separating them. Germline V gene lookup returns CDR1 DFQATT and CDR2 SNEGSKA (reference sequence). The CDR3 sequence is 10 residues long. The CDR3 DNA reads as TGCAGTGCTGCCCGGGGGGAGCAGTACTTC. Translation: CSAARGEQYF.

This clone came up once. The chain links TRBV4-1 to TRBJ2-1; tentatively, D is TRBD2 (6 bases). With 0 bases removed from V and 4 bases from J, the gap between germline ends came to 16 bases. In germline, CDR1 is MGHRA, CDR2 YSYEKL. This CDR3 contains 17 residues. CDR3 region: CASSQDQDPAGYNEQFF. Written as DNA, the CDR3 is TGCGCCAGCAGCCAAGATCAGGATCCGGCGGGGTACAATGAGCAGTTCTTC.

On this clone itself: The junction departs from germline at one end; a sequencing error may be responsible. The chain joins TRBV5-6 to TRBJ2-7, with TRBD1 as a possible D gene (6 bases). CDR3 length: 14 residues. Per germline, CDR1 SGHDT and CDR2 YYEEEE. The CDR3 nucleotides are TGTACCAGCACTTCCGGGACACGGACCTACGAGCAGTACTTC. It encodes CTSTSGTRTYEQYF.